This entry lists 31 T cell receptor beta chains sequenced from one sample in a study of post-analysis software for immune sequencing data. Broader study findings: Roughly five TRBV segments appeared more often in patients than in controls, and TRBV5-6, TRBV5-1 and TRBV20-1 were among these.

These receptors have no identified antigens. Built from TCR beta cDNA, the libraries had unique molecular identifiers in them. TCRdb re-called the PCR reads with MiXCR, one entry per CDR3 protein. The sample has around 700,000 distinct CDR3 sequences, 55% to 60% seen once. Input material: blood. Receptors were obtained from a girl aged 2-10 years with multiple sclerosis.

The chain uses TRBV10-3 and TRBJ2-3, with TRBD1 matching 9 bases. V was pared by 2 bases and J by 9 bases, with 9 bases of the junction left unmatched. From germline, CDR1 is ENHRY and CDR2 SYGVKD. The CDR3 length is 15 residues. CDR3 loop: CAISEPPRDRDTQYF. The CDR3 DNA reads TGTGCCATCAGTGAGCCCCCCCGGGACAGGGACACGCAGTATTTT.

Turning to this clonotype: At one of its ends the junction is not consistent with the germline gene, which may arise from a read error. This chain links TRBV20-1 with TRBJ1-2; 7 bases line up with TRBD1. CDR3 size: 14 residues. Germline V gene lookup returns CDR1 DFQATT and CDR2 SNEGSKA (reference sequence). CDR3: CSAAPGGAMYDYTF. The CDR3 nucleotides read TGCAGTGCGGCCCCAGGGGGTGCAATGTATGACTACACCTTC.

V usage is TRBV7-9 and J usage is TRBJ1-1; weak D call: TRBD1 (5 bases). V was cut by 5 bases and J by 1 base, with 17 bases left in between. The CDR3 runs 16 residues. In germline, CDR1 is SEHNR, CDR2 FQNEAQ (reference sequence). The CDR3 sequence: CASSEASRGRNTEAFF. The CDR3 nucleotides are TGTGCCAGCAGCGAGGCAAGTAGGGGAAGGAACACTGAAGCTTTCTTT.

The chain is built from TRBV5-1 and TRBJ1-4; no definite D call. The CDR3 loop spans 14 amino acids. Germline CDR1 and CDR2: SGHRS and YFSETQ. Trimming shortened V by 4 bases and J by 7 bases, and 14 bases separated the two germline ends. CDR3 sequence (DNA): TGCGCCAGCAGCCCCCGGATAGGAGGTGAAAAACTGTTTTTT. Protein sequence: CASSPRIGGEKLFF.

The genes are TRBV21-1 and TRBJ2-2; the DNA was not compared with TRBD1, the D call given in the table. TRBV21-1 is designated a pseudogene. The CDR3 is made up of 18 amino acids. The CDR3 bases are TGTGCCAGCAGCACTAAGGACAGGGAAAAGGGGAACACCGGGGAGCTGTTTTTT. Translation: CASSTKDREKGNTGELFF.

The chain employs TRBV12-3 or TRBV12-4 and TRBJ1-4, with 8 bases lining up with TRBD1. The V gene end was trimmed by 5 bases and the J gene end by 3 bases; junction bases not matched to a gene: 5. The CDR3 is 15 amino acids. In DNA form, the CDR3 reads TGTGCCAGCAGTCCCGGGACAGGCGCTAATGAAAAACTGTTTTTT. Translated: CASSPGTGANEKLFF.

This clonotype appeared a few times. This chain uses TRBV3-1 with TRBJ2-1; the D gene is possibly TRBD2 (5 bases). Germline lookup yields CDR1 LGHDT and CDR2 YNNKEL (reference sequence). This CDR3 comprises 12 residues. V was pared by 2 bases and J by 8 bases, with 7 bases between. The CDR3 spells CASSQRRYEQFF. CDR3 coding DNA: TGTGCCAGCAGCCAACGGAGGTATGAGCAGTTCTTC.

This clonotype was counted only a few times. The V call is TRBV10-3, the J call TRBJ2-3; TRBD2 matches at 7 bases. The CDR3 extends over 19 amino acids. Germline CDR1 reads ENHRY; CDR2 reads SYGVKD. V dropped 0 bases and J dropped 6; count of bases not matched to a gene: 18. CDR3 loop: CAISESESADLGLLDTQYF. The CDR3, as DNA: TGTGCCATCAGTGAGTCGGAGTCTGCGGACTTGGGACTATTGGATACGCAGTATTTT.

The CDR3 DNA is TGTGCCAGCAGCGTCCTAGCAGGGGAAGCTTTCTTT. Encoded protein: CASSVLAGEAFF. This chain joins TRBV6-5 and TRBJ1-1; possible D gene TRBD1, 5 bases. V lost 6 bases, J lost 8 bases, and 13 bases lay in between. This CDR3 is 12 amino acids long. Germline CDR1 is MNHEY and CDR2 is SVGAGI.

The chain has TRBV20-1 and TRBJ2-1, with a weak D call TRBD2 (5 bases). V lost 6 bases, J lost 1 base, and 22 bases lay in between. Germline CDR1 is DFQATT and CDR2 is SNEGSKA (reference sequence). The CDR3 runs to 17 residues. This CDR3 is CSARRAAPAPSYNEQFF. The CDR3 region has the DNA TGCAGTGCCCGTCGAGCGGCGCCGGCCCCATCCTACAATGAGCAGTTCTTC.

The chain is built from TRBV27 and TRBJ2-7, with a weak D call TRBD1 (5 bases). V lost 5 bases and J 5 bases, leaving 16 bases between the germline ends. This CDR3 comprises 14 residues. Looked up from germline, CDR1 is MNHEY and CDR2 is SMNVEV (reference sequence). CDR3 in DNA: TGTGCCAGCAGTCCCTACCCAGGGCAGGACGAGCAGTACTTC. Amino acids: CASSPYPGQDEQYF.

This clonotype was detected ten times or more. This chain joins TRBV5-5 and TRBJ2-5, with TRBD1 matching 7 bases. Germline CDR1 SGHKS, CDR2 YYEKEE (reference sequence). V was pared by 5 bases and J by 2 bases, with 3 bases of the junction left unmatched. CDR3 length: 13 residues. DNA for the CDR3: TGTGCCAGCAGTTCACAGGGGCAAGAGACCCAGTACTTC. It codes for CASSSQGQETQYF. The complete variable domain, with remaining parts taken from reference TRBV5-5 and TRBJ2-5, reads DAGVTQSPTHLIKTRGQQVTLRCSPISGHKSVSWYQQVLGQGPQFIFQYYEKEERGRGNFPDRFSARQFPNYSSELNVNALLLGDSALYLCASSSQGQETQYFGPGTRLLVL.

The chain has TRBV5-4 and TRBJ2-7; TRBD2 is a possible D gene (5 bases). The CDR3 is made up of 14 amino acids. Trimming shortened V by 1 base and J by 3 bases, and 11 bases separated the two germline ends. Germline CDR1 reads SGHNT; CDR2 reads YYREEE (reference sequence). CDR3 sequence (DNA): TGTGCCAGCAGCTTGCCGGGGAGTGGCTACGAGCAGTACTTC. Its protein product is CASSLPGSGYEQYF.

This chain joins TRBV3-1 and TRBJ2-4; maybe TRBD2 (7 bases). V dropped 0 bases and J dropped 5 bases, with 17 bases sitting between them. The CDR3 runs 17 residues. Germline V lookup: CDR1 LGHDT, CDR2 YNNKEL (reference sequence). CDR3 sequence (DNA): TGTGCCAGCAGCCAAGATCCCGGGGAGGGGGGCCAAAACATTCAGTACTTC. This codes for CASSQDPGEGGQNIQYF.

CDR3 loop: CASSLMGEDYNEQFF. The CDR3, as DNA: TGTGCCAGCAGCTTAATGGGGGAAGACTACAATGAGCAGTTCTTC. The chain carries TRBV7-6 and TRBJ2-1; possibly TRBD1 or TRBD2 for D (5 bases each). The germline CDR1 and CDR2 sequences are SGHVS and FNYEAQ. V dropped 2 bases and J dropped 3 bases, with 11 bases sitting between them. This CDR3 region has 15 residues.

The chain is built from TRBV20-1 and TRBJ1-2; 9 bases map to TRBD1. The CDR3 is made up of 16 amino acids. The germline V gene encodes CDR1 DFQATT and CDR2 SNEGSKA (reference sequence). With 2 bases clipped from V and 2 bases from J, the junction kept 9 bases outside the gene matches. CDR3 DNA: TGCAGTGCTAGACCCACCGGGACAGGGTACAACTATGGCTACACCTTC. Protein product: CSARPTGTGYNYGYTF.

The chain employs TRBV20-1 and TRBJ1-2; D gene unclear. V dropped 6 bases and J dropped 0 bases, with 8 bases sitting between them. This CDR3 region has 12 residues. The germline V gene encodes CDR1 DFQATT and CDR2 SNEGSKA (reference sequence). CDR3 bases: TGCAGTGCATACGGAACTAACTATGGCTACACCTTC. Translating gives CSAYGTNYGYTF.

This clonotype has only one observation. The chain combines TRBV7-2 with TRBJ2-1, with D possibly matching TRBD1 (5 bases). The CDR3 spans 13 residues. With 3 bases removed from V and 8 bases from J, the gap between germline ends came to 11 bases. Germline V CDR1 and CDR2: SGHTA, FQGNSA. CDR3 in amino acids: CASSFQGNDEQFF. CDR3 bases: TGTGCCAGCAGCTTCCAGGGTAACGATGAGCAGTTCTTC. The whole variable domain, filled in from reference TRBV7-2 and TRBJ2-1, reads GAGVSQSPSNKVTEKGKDVELRCDPISGHTALYWYRQSLGQGLEFLIYFQGNSAPDKSGLPSDRFSAERTGGSVSTLTIQRTQQEDSAVYLCASSFQGNDEQFFGPGTRLTVL.

This clonotype was seen a few times. The chain links TRBV20-1 to TRBJ2-1; possible D gene TRBD2, 5 bases. The germline CDR1 and CDR2 sequences are DFQATT and SNEGSKA (reference sequence). The length of the CDR3 is 15 residues. V was clipped by 2 bases and J by 3 bases, with 14 bases between them. The CDR3 sequence: CSARTRETIYNEQFF. As DNA, the CDR3 is TGCAGTGCTAGAACTAGGGAGACTATCTACAATGAGCAGTTCTTC.

The chain is built from TRBV20-1 and TRBJ2-5; maybe TRBD2 (5 bases). CDR1 is DFQATT, CDR2 SNEGSKA, per germline (reference sequence). The CDR3 is 12 residues long. The V and J ends lost 3 bases and 3 bases respectively, with 8 bases between them. CDR3 DNA sequence: TGCAGTGCTAGGACTACCGAAGAGACCCAGTACTTC. It encodes CSARTTEETQYF.

The chain is built from TRBV10-2 and TRBJ2-7, with 15 bases identical to TRBD2. The ends lost 8 bases at V and 5 bases at J; junction bases unmatched: 4. The CDR3 totals 14 residues. CDR1 WSHSY and CDR2 SAAADI come from the germline V gene. CDR3 nucleotide sequence: TGCGCCAGCCGGACTAGCGGGAGGGGTGACGAGCAGTACTTC. Amino acid sequence: CASRTSGRGDEQYF.

The chain couples TRBV9 to TRBJ2-3; 8 bases fit TRBD2. V was clipped by 6 bases and J by 6 bases; unmatched bases: 12. Germline values: CDR1 SGDLS, CDR2 YYNGEE. This CDR3 has 15 residues. The chain's CDR3 is CASTRGLDGDDTQYF. The CDR3 region has the DNA TGTGCCAGCACAAGGGGACTAGATGGAGATGATACGCAGTATTTT.

This clonotype came up a few times. This chain connects TRBV4-2 to TRBJ2-1, with D perhaps matching TRBD2 (5 bases). Germline CDR1 and CDR2: LGHNA and YNFKEQ. Deletions cut 0 bases from V and 0 bases from J, with 9 bases between. The CDR3 is 16 amino acids. This CDR3 is CASSQEEGSSYNEQFF. The CDR3 DNA follows: TGTGCCAGCAGCCAAGAAGAGGGTAGCTCCTACAATGAGCAGTTCTTC.

The rearrangement links TRBV5-1 to TRBJ2-2; 8 nucleotides agree with TRBD2. CDR1 is SGHRS and CDR2 is YFSETQ in the germline V gene. The CDR3 is 16 amino acids. J was trimmed by 6 bases and V by 1 base; bases with no gene match: 8. In nucleotides, the CDR3 is TGCGCCAGCAGCTTGTCCGGGACTAGTGTCGCCGGGGAGCTGTTTTTT. Amino acids: CASSLSGTSVAGELFF.

The chain employs TRBV7-9 and TRBJ2-1; tentatively, D is TRBD2 (6 bases). From germline, CDR1 is SEHNR and CDR2 FQNEAQ (reference sequence). The CDR3 contains 15 residues. The ends were cut back, 4 bases at V and 8 bases at J, with 18 bases in the middle. In DNA form, the CDR3 reads TGTGCCAGCAGCTCAGGGACTTCCACGGTCGATGAGCAGTTCTTC. Translation gives CASSSGTSTVDEQFF.

This chain uses TRBV6-2 or TRBV6-3 with TRBJ2-1; D ambiguous. This CDR3 spans 15 amino acids. Germline CDR1 reads MNHEY; CDR2 reads SVGEGT. Between the trimmed V and J ends, which lost 0 bases and 7 bases, there was a span of 13 bases. The CDR3 loop reads CASSYSIKVANEQFF. The CDR3 DNA is TGTGCCAGCAGTTACTCGATTAAGGTTGCGAATGAGCAGTTCTTC.

The genes are TRBV7-2 and TRBJ2-1; no clear D gene. The germline V and J ends were trimmed by 1 base and 5 bases, with 9 bases remaining between them. The CDR3 covers 14 residues. CDR1 SGHTA and CDR2 FQGNSA come from the germline V gene. For the CDR3, the DNA is TGTGCCAGCAGCTTAGAGGCGGCGAACAATGAGCAGTTCTTC. Its protein is CASSLEAANNEQFF.

The genes are TRBV4-1 and TRBJ2-1, with 9 positions matching TRBD2. The CDR3 is 15 amino acids. The germline V gene encodes CDR1 MGHRA and CDR2 YSYEKL. Germline trimming cut 3 bases from V and 14 bases from J; bases unmatched to any gene: 14. The chain's CDR3 is CASSHLSLSGSPEFF. In DNA form, the CDR3 reads TGCGCCAGCAGCCACCTGAGTCTTAGCGGGAGTCCAGAGTTCTTC.

This chain links TRBV7-3 with TRBJ2-7; 11 bases fit TRBD2. The CDR3 runs to 17 residues. Germline trimming cut 1 base from V and 4 bases from J; bases unmatched to any gene: 9. Germline V gene data show CDR1 as SGHTA and CDR2 as FQGTGA. The CDR3 region is CASSLMSTGTSGYEQYF. CDR3 coding DNA: TGTGCCAGCAGCTTAATGAGCACCGGGACTAGCGGATACGAGCAGTACTTC.

V gene TRBV12-3 or TRBV12-4 combines with J gene TRBJ2-3; the D gene is possibly TRBD2 (5 bases). The ends were cut back, 3 bases at V and 9 bases at J, with 10 bases in the middle. The CDR3 spans 12 residues. The CDR3 spells CASSLRTGTQYF. The CDR3 nucleotides are TGTGCCAGCAGTTTGCGGACTGGGACGCAGTATTTT.

This rearrangement joins TRBV9 to TRBJ2-1; maybe TRBD2 (7 bases). V lost 4 bases and J 0 bases, leaving 23 bases between the germline ends. The CDR3 has 19 amino acids. The germline gives CDR1 SGDLS, CDR2 YYNGEE. The CDR3 sequence: CASSPSGGAISNSYNEQFF. The CDR3 bases are TGTGCCAGCAGCCCTAGTGGGGGGGCGATCTCCAACTCCTACAATGAGCAGTTCTTC.